The rows below give T cell receptor beta chains drawn from one sample of a study of blood T cell repertoires in COVID-19. Sequencing used immunoSEQ multiplex PCR; TCRdb keeps in-frame clones, though not all of them. Of 200,000 or so clones listed, about four fifths are singletons. Sequenced material: PBMCs or T cells enriched from blood (not recorded which). The source of these receptors is a woman in her 50s who had been exposed to COVID-19. CDR3s include the opening cysteine and the closing phenylalanine or tryptophan. D genes are given only for firm matches. Rows may omit the clone size; those that give it use once, few, many or a size class.

>.|TRBJ1-2|once|TRBV7-2
CASSPRGGGYTF
TGTGCCAGCAGCCCGAGGGGGGGCGGCTACACCTTC
>.|TRBJ1-1|few|TRBV5-4
CASSQWGQGAVGTEAFF
TGTGCCAGCAGTCAATGGGGGCAGGGAGCAGTGGGCACTGAAGCTTTCTTT
>.|TRBJ1-2|few|TRBV2
CASRSGRGAYGYTF
TGTGCCAGCAGATCGGGGAGGGGAGCCTATGGCTACACCTTC
>.|TRBJ1-2|.|TRBV5-1
CASSYNRDDYTF
TGCGCCAGCAGCTATAACAGGGATGACTACACCTTC
>.|TRBJ2-7|.|TRBV2
CASKGPEGTRRWYEQYF
TGTGCCAGCAAAGGACCGGAGGGGACTCGTCGATGGTACGAGCAGTACTTC
>TRBD2|TRBJ2-7|.|TRBV5-1
CASSPPGLAFEQYF
TGCGCCAGCAGCCCCCCGGGACTAGCTTTCGAGCAGTACTTC
>TRBD1|TRBJ1-3|once|TRBV29-1
CSVEEGTGRLF
TGCAGCGTTGAAGAGGGGACAGGCCGCCTTTTT
>.|TRBJ1-2|.|TRBV28
CASSLTGEMGGYTF
TGTGCCAGCAGTTTAACCGGGGAGATGGGGGGCTACACCTTC
>TRBD2|TRBJ2-1|.|TRBV28
CASSPAGGNEQFF
TGTGCCAGCAGTCCCGCGGGGGGCAATGAGCAGTTCTTC
>TRBD1|TRBJ2-7|.|TRBV10-3
CAIRGSQGAEQYF
TGTGCCATCAGGGGAAGCCAGGGGGCCGAGCAGTACTTC
>TRBD1|TRBJ1-5|.|TRBV28
CASGQGRQPQHF
TGTGCCAGCGGACAGGGACGTCAGCCCCAGCATTTT
>.|TRBJ2-1|.|TRBV7-2
CASSLFPGYNEQFF
TGTGCCAGCAGCTTATTTCCAGGATACAATGAGCAGTTCTTC
>TRBD2|TRBJ2-7|.|TRBV5-5
CASSLGLATYEQYF
TGTGCCAGCAGCTTAGGACTAGCGACATACGAGCAGTACTTC
>.|TRBJ2-7|.|TRBV19
CASSISHGASYEQYF
TGTGCCAGTAGTATTTCCCATGGAGCCTCCTACGAGCAGTACTTC
>TRBD1|TRBJ1-1|.|TRBV19
CASSPSSGQTEAFF
TGTGCCAGTAGTCCTTCCTCGGGACAGACTGAAGCTTTCTTT
>TRBD1|TRBJ1-5|.|TRBV6-4
CASRPGGQPQHF
TGTGCCAGCAGGCCAGGGGGCCAGCCCCAGCATTTT
>.|TRBJ2-3|.|TRBV7-9
CASSIGVPDTQYF
TGTGCCAGCAGCATCGGGGTCCCAGATACGCAGTATTTT
>.|TRBJ1-3|.|TRBV13
CASSLLGGRGRGNTIYF
TGTGCCAGCAGCTTATTGGGCGGAAGGGGTCGCGGAAACACCATATATTTT
>TRBD1|TRBJ2-1|.|TRBV18
CASSPSRGNNEQFF
TGTGCCAGCTCACCAAGCAGGGGGAACAATGAGCAGTTCTTC
>.|TRBJ1-1|.|TRBV6-2/TRBV6-3
CASSYSTGYTEAFF
TGTGCCAGCAGTTACTCGACTGGGTACACTGAAGCTTTCTTT
>.|TRBJ2-6|.|TRBV9
CASSVVSGANVLTF
TGTGCCAGCAGCGTCGTATCTGGGGCCAACGTCCTGACTTTC
>TRBD1|TRBJ2-4|.|TRBV7-2
CASSASGQGENIQYF
TGTGCCAGCAGCGCGTCGGGACAGGGGGAAAACATTCAGTACTTC
>TRBD1|TRBJ1-4|.|TRBV6-1
CASSEALVGQASRGKLFF
TGTGCCAGCAGTGAAGCACTAGTTGGACAGGCGTCCAGGGGAAAACTGTTTTTT
>.|TRBJ2-7|.|TRBV29-1
CSVAGGRSYEQYF
TGCAGCGTTGCGGGTGGTCGATCCTACGAGCAGTACTTC
>.|TRBJ2-7|.|TRBV7-8
CASSLVGGGEIYEQYF
TGTGCCAGCAGCTTAGTTGGAGGGGGCGAGATCTACGAGCAGTACTTC
>.|TRBJ1-5|.|TRBV5-1
CASSLSGSDQPQHF
TGCGCCAGCAGCTTGAGTGGGAGTGATCAGCCCCAGCATTTT
>.|TRBJ1-2|.|TRBV25-1
CASSTLGQGGYTF
TGTGCCAGCAGTACCCTGGGCCAGGGTGGCTACACCTTC
>.|TRBJ2-1|.|TRBV14
CASSQSWGEGYNEQFF
TGTGCCAGCAGCCAAAGCTGGGGGGAAGGTTACAATGAGCAGTTCTTC
>TRBD1|TRBJ2-7|.|TRBV6-5
CASSQRTGARNEQYF
TGTGCCAGCAGTCAGAGGACAGGGGCAAGGAACGAGCAGTACTTC
>TRBD1|TRBJ1-1|.|TRBV5-1
CASASTGGIPEAFF
TGCGCCAGCGCGTCAACAGGGGGCATACCTGAAGCTTTCTTT
>.|TRBJ1-5|.|TRBV7-9
CASSLAGGQPQHF
TGTGCCAGCAGCTTAGCAGGGGGTCAGCCCCAGCATTTT
>TRBD1|TRBJ2-7|.|TRBV18
CASSHDRAYEQYF
TGTGCCAGCTCACACGACAGGGCATACGAGCAGTACTTC
>TRBD1|TRBJ1-5|.|TRBV28
CASTHQGQINQPQHF
TGTGCCAGCACTCATCAGGGACAGATTAATCAGCCCCAGCATTTT
>.|TRBJ1-1|.|TRBV19
CATSQGMGNTEAFF
TGTGCCACTTCTCAGGGGATGGGGAACACTGAAGCTTTCTTT
>.|TRBJ1-2|.|TRBV28
CASSLTTGLGYTF
TGTGCCAGCAGTCTCACGACGGGGTTGGGCTACACCTTC
>.|TRBJ1-4|few|TRBV6-5
CASSVDRGEKLFF
TGTGCCAGCAGCGTGGACCGGGGAGAAAAACTGTTTTTT
>TRBD2|TRBJ2-5|.|TRBV11-1
CASSLAGGLETQYF
TGTGCCAGCAGCTTAGCGGGGGGGTTGGAGACCCAGTACTTC